The 16 T cell receptor beta chains presented below share a single source sample, sequenced in a study of T-cell reconstitution after alpha-beta-depleted transplantation in children. Preparing the TCRbeta library involved the use of unique molecular identifiers. TCRdb reprocessed the PCR reads via MiXCR and lists one record per CDR3 protein. The sample comprises fewer than 200,000 distinct CDR3 sequences, approximately 7% of which are singletons, and roughly 3% rests with the top ten. The sample in question was PBMCs from the stem cell graft donor, obtained from the stem cell graft. The receptor set was obtained from a human donor who donated a stem cell graft to a child with Wiskott-Aldrich syndrome.

In this sample, this clonotype turned up many times. This chain links TRBV12-3 or TRBV12-4 with TRBJ2-1; D is perhaps TRBD1 (7 bases). Trimming removed 3 bases at V and 9 bases at J, with 12 bases between. The CDR3 contains 13 residues. The CDR3 protein is CASSFSGGREQFF. The CDR3 region has the DNA TGTGCCAGCAGTTTCTCAGGGGGGCGTGAGCAGTTCTTC.

This clonotype was counted only a few times. The rearrangement links TRBV28 to TRBJ2-6; no firm D call. Deletions cut 6 bases from V and 4 bases from J, with 10 bases between. The CDR3 is 14 amino acids. CDR1 and CDR2 from the germline V gene are MDHEN and SYDVKM. The CDR3 sequence: CASSRVGGANVLTF. CDR3 sequence (DNA): TGTGCCAGCAGCCGAGTGGGGGGGGCCAACGTCCTGACTTTC.

This clonotype was seen repeatedly, ten times or more. The genes are TRBV5-1 and TRBJ1-1; no firm D call. Per germline, CDR1 SGHRS and CDR2 YFSETQ. The CDR3 length is 14 residues. V lost 0 bases and J 4 bases, leaving 10 bases between the germline ends. CDR3 sequence reads: CASSLGLGSTEAFF. The CDR3 coding sequence is TGCGCCAGCAGCTTGGGCTTGGGGAGCACTGAAGCTTTCTTT.

This clonotype appeared many times. The chain couples TRBV30 to TRBJ2-2; weak D call: TRBD2 (6 bases). From germline, CDR1 is GTSNPN and CDR2 SVGIG (reference sequence). V was cut by 0 bases and J by 7 bases, with 12 bases left in between. The CDR3 covers 14 residues. CDR3 sequence: CAWSVLGGVGELFF. Written as DNA, the CDR3 is TGTGCCTGGAGTGTACTGGGGGGTGTCGGGGAGCTGTTTTTT.

This clonotype was detected a few times. The chain joins TRBV9 to TRBJ1-6; 10 nucleotides agree with TRBD1. From germline, CDR1 is SGDLS and CDR2 YYNGEE. J lost 7 bases, V lost 4 bases, and 5 bases had no gene match. The CDR3 extends over 15 amino acids. The CDR3 nucleotides are TGTGCCAGCAGCCCCGGGACAGGGGAAAATTCACCCCTCCACTTT. Residues: CASSPGTGENSPLHF.

This clonotype was seen repeatedly, ten times or more. The genes are TRBV12-3 or TRBV12-4 and TRBJ2-3; D gene ambiguous. This CDR3 has 15 residues. With 6 bases removed from V and 2 bases from J, the gap between germline ends came to 15 bases. The CDR3 coding sequence is TGTGCCAGCAGCCCCCCTGATAAGCCCACAGATACGCAGTATTTT. This gives the protein CASSPPDKPTDTQYF.

At least ten counts were recorded for this clonotype. The rearrangement uses TRBV11-2 and TRBJ2-7; D unresolved. V was clipped by 2 bases and J by 5 bases, with 4 bases between them. The CDR3 loop spans 11 amino acids. The germline gives CDR1 SGHAT, CDR2 FQNNGV. The CDR3 nucleotides are TGTGCCAGCAGCTTATTCCACGAGCAGTACTTC. It yields the protein CASSLFHEQYF.

This clonotype was seen a single time. The junction differs from germline at one of its ends, possibly a read error. This rearrangement joins TRBV5-1 to TRBJ2-7, with 8 bases lining up with TRBD1. CDR3 length: 13 residues. Germline V gives CDR1 SGHRS, CDR2 YFSETQ. In nucleotides, the CDR3 is TGCGCCAGCAGCTTGACAGGGGGTTACGAGCAGAACTTC. It is translated as CASSLTGGYEQNF.

This clonotype has a count of ten or more. The genes are TRBV7-8 and TRBJ2-1, with D possibly being TRBD2 (5 bases). This CDR3 region has 17 residues. Germline CDR1 is SGHVS and CDR2 is FQNEAQ. Trimming left V 3 bases short and J 0 bases short, with 15 bases between. Here the CDR3 DNA reads TGTGCCAGCAGCTTCCCCAGAGAGGGCGGCTCCTACAATGAGCAGTTCTTC. Its translation is CASSFPREGGSYNEQFF.

This clonotype appeared many times. The rearrangement uses TRBV6-5 and TRBJ2-2; no clear D. The CDR3 has 16 residues. V was pared by 10 bases and J by 3 bases, with 21 bases between. Germline V gene lookup returns CDR1 MNHEY and CDR2 SVGAGI. The CDR3 sequence is CATIQTLWADTGELFF. As DNA, the CDR3 is TGTGCCACTATACAAACCCTCTGGGCCGACACCGGGGAGCTGTTTTTT.

In this sample, this clonotype turned up many times. The V call is TRBV7-9, the J call TRBJ2-1; D call uncertain. V lost 3 bases, J lost 9 bases, and 9 bases lay in between. Germline CDR1 SEHNR, CDR2 FQNEAQ (reference sequence). This CDR3 is built from 12 residues. The CDR3 coding sequence is TGTGCCAGCAGCTTGCCCACGGTTGAGCAGTTCTTC. Protein sequence: CASSLPTVEQFF.

This clonotype was seen many times. The rearrangement joins TRBV12-3 or TRBV12-4 to TRBJ1-2; D might be TRBD1 (5 bases). The CDR3 loop spans 13 amino acids. Between the trimmed V and J ends, which lost 4 bases and 3 bases, there was a span of 9 bases. The CDR3 nucleotides read TGTGCCAGCAGTTGGCAGGGAGACTATGGCTACACCTTC. It codes for CASSWQGDYGYTF.

This clonotype was observed at least ten times. J is TRBJ2-3 and V is TRBV29-1; D gene ambiguous. Per the germline V gene, CDR1 is SQVTM and CDR2 is ANQGSEA. The CDR3 is 12 residues long. Trimming left V 1 base short and J 4 bases short, with 6 bases between. CDR3 coding DNA: TGCAGCGTTGAAGCCCGGCCAGATACGCAGTATTTT. It specifies CSVEARPDTQYF.

This clonotype was picked up many times. J is TRBJ1-5 and V is TRBV20-1; D perhaps matches TRBD1 (5 bases). V dropped 3 bases and J dropped 0 bases, with 9 bases sitting between them. The CDR3 is 14 residues long. From germline, CDR1 is DFQATT and CDR2 SNEGSKA (reference sequence). CDR3 DNA: TGCAGTGCTAGTGGGGGAAATAGCAATCAGCCCCAGCATTTT. Its protein product is CSASGGNSNQPQHF.

The rearrangement links TRBV12-3 or TRBV12-4 to TRBJ1-4; 10 bases agree with TRBD1. Losses at the gene ends were 1 base for V and 11 bases for J; bases not matched to a gene: 10. The CDR3 spans 16 residues. This chain's CDR3 is CASSLGWTGGSRKLFF. The CDR3 DNA reads TGTGCCAGCAGTTTAGGTTGGACAGGGGGAAGCAGGAAACTGTTTTTT.

This clonotype occurred many times. CDR3 loop: CASSLGGSNSGNTIYF. The CDR3 DNA reads TGCGCCAGCAGCTTGGGGGGATCCAACTCTGGAAACACCATATATTTT. This chain connects TRBV5-1 to TRBJ1-3; D is unclear. V lost 0 bases and J lost 0, with 10 bases in between. Germline loops: CDR1 SGHRS, CDR2 YFSETQ. The CDR3 extends over 16 amino acids. The full variable domain, completed using reference TRBV5-1 and TRBJ1-3, is KAGVTQTPRYLIKTRGQQVTLSCSPISGHRSVSWYQQTPGQGLQFLFEYFSETQRNKGNFPGRFSGRQFSNSRSEMNVSTLELGDSALYLCASSLGGSNSGNTIYFGEGSWLTVV.